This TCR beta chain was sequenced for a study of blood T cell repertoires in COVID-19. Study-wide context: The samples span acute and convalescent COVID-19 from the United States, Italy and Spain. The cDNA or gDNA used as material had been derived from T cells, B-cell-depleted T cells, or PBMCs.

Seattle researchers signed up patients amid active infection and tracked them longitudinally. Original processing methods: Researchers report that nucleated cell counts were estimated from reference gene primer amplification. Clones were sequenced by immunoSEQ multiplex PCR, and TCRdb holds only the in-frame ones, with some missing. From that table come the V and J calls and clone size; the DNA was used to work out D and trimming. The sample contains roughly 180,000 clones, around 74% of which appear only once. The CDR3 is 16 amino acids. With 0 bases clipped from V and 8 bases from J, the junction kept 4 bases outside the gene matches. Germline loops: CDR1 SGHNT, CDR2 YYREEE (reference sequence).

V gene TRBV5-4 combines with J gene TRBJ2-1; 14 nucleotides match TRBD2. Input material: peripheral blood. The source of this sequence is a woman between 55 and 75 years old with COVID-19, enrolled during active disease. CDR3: CASSLGLAGGYDEQFF. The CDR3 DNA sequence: TGTGCCAGCAGCTTGGGACTAGCGGGGGGGTACGATGAGCAGTTCTTC.